The clone carrying this TCR beta chain has ten or more counts. The antigen is unknown. TCRdb called the multiplex PCR reads again in MiXCR, with one record for every CDR3 protein. The sample holds about 200,000 distinct CDR3 sequences, 30% to 35% seen once. Breast cancer patients provided tissue from their axillary draining lymph nodes. The data derive from a study of breast tumors, draining lymph nodes, adjacent tissues. Findings of the study overall: Tumor TCR diversity was below lymph nodes but above nontumor tissue. Compared with basal-like, luminal-like tumors shared significantly more repertoire with nontumor tissue. Tumor T cell lymph node origin was a supported hypothesis, not proven. The data were judged consistent with most tumor T cells coming from lymph node and expanding in tumor.

The germline CDR1 and CDR2 sequences are SNHLY and FYNNEI. The ends lost 3 bases at V and 4 bases at J; junction bases unmatched: 8. This CDR3 spans 15 amino acids. The specimen was axillary lymph node tissue. The rearrangement links TRBV2 to TRBJ2-7, with TRBD2 matching 8 bases. The origin of this receptor is a female donor with breast cancer. Some clones in this sample may be carry-over from other donors' samples. CDR3 in DNA: TGTGCCAGCAGTGAGGTGACTAGCGCATTTTACGAGCAGTACTTC. Amino acid sequence: CASSEVTSAFYEQYF.